The rows below give T cell receptor beta chains drawn from one sample of a study of blood T cells in healthy people across ages. TCRdb reanalysed the 5' RACE reads using MiXCR and keeps one entry per CDR3 protein. The data show 800,000 to 1,000,000 distinct CDR3 sequences, around 46% seen once. Sequences were obtained from blood. These receptors were taken from a man younger than 45 in good health. Each CDR3 is given with its conserved first and last residue. The order of the fields is V gene, CDR3 protein.

V gene: TRBV6-1
CDR3 protein: CASSGQYPNEQFF

V gene: TRBV4-2
CDR3 protein: CASSQAGSPYEQYF

V gene: TRBV29-1
CDR3 protein: CSARTGQVDTQYF

V gene: TRBV29-1
CDR3 protein: CSGGGTGEQYF

V gene: TRBV11-2
CDR3 protein: CASSDIDEQYF

V gene: TRBV7-9
CDR3 protein: CASSFPQGTNGYEQYF

V gene: TRBV5-1
CDR3 protein: CASSGTASYEQYF

V gene: TRBV7-8
CDR3 protein: CASSITPEQYF

V gene: TRBV12-5
CDR3 protein: CASGYSLGEQFF

V gene: TRBV24-1
CDR3 protein: CATSDLLGEQFF

V gene: TRBV5-1
CDR3 protein: CASSFSSQSVYGYTF

V gene: TRBV24-1
CDR3 protein: CATSDPGRGRGTGELFF

V gene: TRBV11-1
CDR3 protein: CASSLAVGPRFEQYF

V gene: TRBV7-9
CDR3 protein: CASSPQGQVNYEQYF

V gene: TRBV4-3
CDR3 protein: CASSHEALARFGTDTQYF

V gene: TRBV7-2
CDR3 protein: CASSRGTGRIDEQFF

V gene: TRBV30
CDR3 protein: CAWSGGQRVVYSKNIQYF

V gene: TRBV28
CDR3 protein: CASSLSRHEQFF

V gene: TRBV12-3/TRBV12-4
CDR3 protein: CASSPGPGPYTF

V gene: TRBV6-5
CDR3 protein: CATGMRKNIQYF

V gene: TRBV6-5
CDR3 protein: CVYSAFPCQETQYF

V gene: TRBV20-1
CDR3 protein: CSARGQGAGEQYF